This T cell receptor beta chain was sequenced in a study of cytomegalovirus exposure and HLA in healthy donors. The length of the CDR3 is 11 residues. V lost 3 bases and J lost 8; bases outside the gene matches: 2. Germline V lookup: CDR1 DFQATT, CDR2 SNEGSKA (reference sequence). Both 60 Vbeta primers and 13 Jbeta primers went into the PCR. The data were produced by immunoSEQ multiplex PCR, yet TCRdb's version contains in-frame clones alone and is incomplete. The table has some 150,000 clones, approximately 87% seen once; the top ten hold about 5%. What was sequenced was PBMCs. The V and J genes are TRBV20-1 and TRBJ1-2, with TRBD1 matching 8 bases. The sequence was collected from a woman aged 25 to 39 in good health and CMV-seronegative. The CDR3 here is CSARTGAGYTF. DNA of the CDR3: TGCAGTGCTAGGACAGGGGCCGGCTACACCTTC.